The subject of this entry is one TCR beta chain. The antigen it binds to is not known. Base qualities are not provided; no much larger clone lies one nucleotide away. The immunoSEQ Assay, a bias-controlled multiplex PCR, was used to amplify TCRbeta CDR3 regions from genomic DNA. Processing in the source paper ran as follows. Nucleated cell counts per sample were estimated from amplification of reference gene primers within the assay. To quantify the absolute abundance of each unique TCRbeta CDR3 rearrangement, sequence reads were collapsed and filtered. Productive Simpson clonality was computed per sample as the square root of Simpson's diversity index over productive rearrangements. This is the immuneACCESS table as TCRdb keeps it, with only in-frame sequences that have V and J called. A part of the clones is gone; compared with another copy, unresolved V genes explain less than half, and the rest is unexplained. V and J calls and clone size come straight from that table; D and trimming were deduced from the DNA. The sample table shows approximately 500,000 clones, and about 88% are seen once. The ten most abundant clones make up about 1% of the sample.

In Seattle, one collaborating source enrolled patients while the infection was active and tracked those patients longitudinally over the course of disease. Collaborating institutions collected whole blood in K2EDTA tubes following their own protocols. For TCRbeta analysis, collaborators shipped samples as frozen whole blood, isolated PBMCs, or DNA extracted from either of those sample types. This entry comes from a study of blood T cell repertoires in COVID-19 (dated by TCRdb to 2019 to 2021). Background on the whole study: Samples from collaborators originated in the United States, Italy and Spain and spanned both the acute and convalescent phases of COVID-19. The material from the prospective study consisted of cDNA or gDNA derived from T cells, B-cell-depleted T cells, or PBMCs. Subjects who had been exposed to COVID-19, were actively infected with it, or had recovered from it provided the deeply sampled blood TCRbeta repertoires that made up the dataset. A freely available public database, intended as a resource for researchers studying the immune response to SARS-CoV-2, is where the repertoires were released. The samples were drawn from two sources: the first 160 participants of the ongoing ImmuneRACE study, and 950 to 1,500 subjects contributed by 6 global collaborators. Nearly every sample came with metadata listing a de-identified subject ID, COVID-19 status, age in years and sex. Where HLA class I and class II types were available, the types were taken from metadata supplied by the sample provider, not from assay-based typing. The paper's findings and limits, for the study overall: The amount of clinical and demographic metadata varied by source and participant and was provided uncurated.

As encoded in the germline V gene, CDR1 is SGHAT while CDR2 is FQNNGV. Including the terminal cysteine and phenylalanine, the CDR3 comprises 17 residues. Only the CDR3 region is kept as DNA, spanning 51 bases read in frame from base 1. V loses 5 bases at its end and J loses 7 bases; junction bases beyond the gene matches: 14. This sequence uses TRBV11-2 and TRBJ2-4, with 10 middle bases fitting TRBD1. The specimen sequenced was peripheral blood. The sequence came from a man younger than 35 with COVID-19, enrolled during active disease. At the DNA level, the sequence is TGTGCCAGCAGCCCCGGGACAGGGGTGTTGAGGCCGAACATTCAGTACTTC. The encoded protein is CASSPGTGVLRPNIQYF.